This TCR beta chain was captured in a study of identical twins. Study-wide results and limits: Conclusions relied on cross-sectional statistical analysis, not following the same donors.

Germline V gene lookup returns CDR1 SGHRS and CDR2 YFSETQ. The CDR3 runs 17 residues. V lost 0 bases, J lost 3 bases, and 16 bases lay in between. TCRdb reanalysed the 5' RACE reads using MiXCR and keeps one entry per CDR3 protein. The sample has approximately 620,000 distinct CDR3 sequences, more than 6.5% seen once. A few counts support this clonotype. Its antigen remains unidentified. This same sample was also taken into another study, of yellow fever vaccine responses in identical twins.

The chain carries TRBV5-1 and TRBJ2-1, with a weak D call TRBD2 (6 bases). The source material was PBMCs. The receptor was isolated from a young woman in good health. The CDR3 sequence: CASSLVFEGLIYNEQFF. For the CDR3, the DNA is TGCGCCAGCAGCTTGGTATTTGAGGGACTCATCTACAATGAGCAGTTCTTC.